This is a list of T cell receptor beta chains from one sample in a study of blood T cell repertoires in COVID-19. The data were produced by immunoSEQ multiplex PCR, yet TCRdb's version contains in-frame clones alone and is incomplete. The data hold 100,000 to 150,000 clones, with around 70% observed a single time. The sample was peripheral blood. The receptors derive from a man older than 75 with COVID-19, enrolled during active disease. CDR3s include the opening cysteine and the closing phenylalanine or tryptophan. The order of the fields is V gene, clone size, CDR3 length, J gene, D gene, CDR3 DNA, CDR3 protein. A D gene is named only where the DNA matches it firmly. For some rows the clone size is stated as once, few or many, or as a class when expanded; others skip it.

TRBV6-6	once	12	TRBJ2-7	.	TGTGCCAGCAGTCCGCGGAGTTGGGAGCAGTACTTC	CASSPRSWEQYF
TRBV6-5	few	14	TRBJ2-3	.	TGTGCCAGCAGTCGGGAGTCAAGCACAGATACGCAGTATTTT	CASSRESSTDTQYF
TRBV5-6	.	16	TRBJ2-3	TRBD2	TGTGCCAGCAGCCAACGTCGGGCTAGCGGGAGGGCCACGCAGTATTTT	CASSQRRASGRATQYF
TRBV28	.	14	TRBJ2-3	.	TGTGCCAGCAGTTTTCTGGCCAGCACAGATACGCAGTATTTT	CASSFLASTDTQYF
TRBV28	few	16	TRBJ1-1	.	TGTGCCAGCAGTTTATTGGCAGAATTCATGAACACTGAAGCTTTCTTT	CASSLLAEFMNTEAFF
TRBV29-1	.	10	TRBJ1-5	.	TGCAGCGTCAAAGGGGTTACCGAGCATTTT	CSVKGVTEHF
TRBV10-3	.	13	TRBJ1-4	.	TGTGCCATCAGTGGGGCTGGGGCTGAAAAACTGTTTTTT	CAISGAGAEKLFF
TRBV24-1	few	11	TRBJ2-2	.	TGTGCCACCAGGCAGACCGGGGAGCTGTTTTTT	CATRQTGELFF
TRBV4-1	few	18	TRBJ2-3	TRBD2	TGCGCCAGCAGCCCCCGGGTGCGGCGGGAGGGTCCTGGAGATACGCAGTATTTT	CASSPRVRREGPGDTQYF
TRBV6-6	.	13	TRBJ1-1	.	TGTGCCAGCAGCCGACGGGAGGGGGCTGAAGCTTTCTTT	CASSRREGAEAFF
TRBV15	.	13	TRBJ2-7	TRBD2	TGTGCCACCAGCAGTAGCGGGAACTACGAGCAGTACTTC	CATSSSGNYEQYF
TRBV5-4	.	15	TRBJ2-1	TRBD2	TGTGCCAGCAGCTCAGCGGGAGGGCAGGCGGGTGAGCAGTTCTTC	CASSSAGGQAGEQFF
TRBV6-6	.	14	TRBJ1-1	TRBD1	TGTGCCAGCAGCTCGGGACAGGGTAACACTGAAGCTTTCTTT	CASSSGQGNTEAFF
TRBV3-1/TRBV3-2	.	13	TRBJ1-2	.	TGTGCCAGCAGCCCTCGAACGAGTTCGGGCTACACCTTC	CASSPRTSSGYTF
TRBV7-2	.	14	TRBJ1-4	.	TGTGCCAGCAGCTTAGGGGGCAGGGTTGAAAAACTGTTTTTT	CASSLGGRVEKLFF
TRBV7-8	many	15	TRBJ2-7	TRBD1	TGTGCCAGCAGCTTAGTTCAGACAGGGGCCTACGAGCAGTACTTC	CASSLVQTGAYEQYF
TRBV3-1/TRBV3-2	once	16	TRBJ1-4	.	TGTGCCAGCAGCCAAGCAGGGGTAGCAACTAATGAAAAACTGTTTTTT	CASSQAGVATNEKLFF
TRBV6-5	.	12	TRBJ2-2	.	TGTGCCAGCAGTATCTACACCGGGGAGCTGTTTTTT	CASSIYTGELFF
TRBV2	.	15	TRBJ1-5	TRBD1	TGTGCCAGCAGTGAACGACCACAGGGGAATCAGCCCCAGCATTTT	CASSERPQGNQPQHF
TRBV6-5	once	14	TRBJ2-4	TRBD2	TGTGCCAGCAGTTCCTATACGGGACTAGCGGTTCAGTACTTC	CASSSYTGLAVQYF
TRBV7-2	.	15	TRBJ1-3	.	TGTGCCAGCAGCGTTAGACAGTTGTCTGGAAACACCATATATTTT	CASSVRQLSGNTIYF
TRBV10-3	.	15	TRBJ1-2	.	TGTGCCATCAGTGGCGGGGGAGGAGACTTAGATGGCTACACCTTC	CAISGGGGDLDGYTF
TRBV10-3	few	16	TRBJ2-5	TRBD1	TGTGCCATCAGTGAGTCGAGAGGACAGGGAAGGGAGACCCAGTACTTC	CAISESRGQGRETQYF
TRBV7-2	.	13	TRBJ2-1	TRBD2	TGTGCCAGCAGCTCCACCGGGAGGGACTCCCAGTTCTTC	CASSSTGRDSQFF
TRBV29-1	.	16	TRBJ2-7	.	TGCAGCGTTGACGGGACCCAGGGGTCCCTAGACTACGAGCAGTACTTC	CSVDGTQGSLDYEQYF
TRBV27	once	15	TRBJ1-2	.	TGTGCCAGCACCTCTCTGGGAGGGAGTAACTATGGCTACACCTTC	CASTSLGGSNYGYTF
TRBV27	.	18	TRBJ2-1	TRBD2	TGTGCCAGCAGGCGGTCTCGAGCGGGAGGGTTCTGGTACAATGAGCAGTTCTTC	CASRRSRAGGFWYNEQFF
TRBV3-1/TRBV3-2	.	13	TRBJ1-2	.	TGTGCCAGCAGCCAACGGACAGACTATGGCTACACCTTC	CASSQRTDYGYTF
TRBV19	few	15	TRBJ2-5	.	TGTGCCAGTAGTTCCGGACAGTCGTACCAAGAGACCCAGTACTTC	CASSSGQSYQETQYF
TRBV18	.	14	TRBJ2-7	TRBD1	TGTGCCAGCTCACGATGGGACAGCCGCTACGAGCAGTACTTC	CASSRWDSRYEQYF
TRBV6-4	.	16	TRBJ1-1	TRBD1	TGTGCCAGCAGTGACGCCCCGGGACAGGGAGTAACTGAAGCTTTCTTT	CASSDAPGQGVTEAFF
TRBV7-9	.	15	TRBJ2-7	TRBD2	TGTGCCAGCAGCCGCGTACTAGCGAAAAATGGGGAGCAGTACTTC	CASSRVLAKNGEQYF
TRBV7-2	.	15	TRBJ2-1	.	TGTGCCAGCAGCTTTACCGGGAGTTCCTACAATGAGCAGTTCTTC	CASSFTGSSYNEQFF
TRBV18	.	15	TRBJ2-3	.	TGTGCCAGCTCACCAGCTAGCGTGGCCACAGATACGCAGTATTTT	CASSPASVATDTQYF
TRBV5-1	.	15	TRBJ1-3	.	TGCGCCAGCAGCTTGGGGAGCCCATCTGGAAACACCATATATTTT	CASSLGSPSGNTIYF
TRBV23-1	.	16	TRBJ2-5	TRBD2	TGCGCCAGCAGTCAATCGGGTAGCGGGAAAGAAGAGACCCAGTACTTC	CASSQSGSGKEETQYF
TRBV27	.	16	TRBJ2-7	TRBD2	TGTGCCAGCAGTTTAACTGGCGGGAGGGCATCCTACGAGCAGTACTTC	CASSLTGGRASYEQYF
TRBV28	.	13	TRBJ1-2	TRBD1	TGTGCCAGCAGCTTCGGACAGGGACATGGCTACACCTTC	CASSFGQGHGYTF
TRBV28	few	15	TRBJ1-1	.	TGTGCCAGCAGCCCGGGTCCCTTTTTTAACACTGAAGCTTTCTTT	CASSPGPFFNTEAFF
TRBV19	once	15	TRBJ1-5	.	TGTGCCAGTACGCAGGGTCTGGGTAGCAATCAGCCCCAGCATTTT	CASTQGLGSNQPQHF
TRBV28	.	14	TRBJ1-5	.	TGTGCCAGCAGTTTAGTATCGGGATATCAGCCCCAGCATTTT	CASSLVSGYQPQHF
TRBV7-8	.	14	TRBJ1-1	TRBD1	TGTGCCAGCAGCCTGCTTGACAGGGTAGAAGAAGCTTTCTTT	CASSLLDRVEEAFF
TRBV10-2	.	15	TRBJ1-5	.	TGCGCCAGCAGTGAGAGGGGGGGCCCGAATTGGCCCCAGCATTTT	CASSERGGPNWPQHF
TRBV28	few	15	TRBJ2-7	TRBD1	TGTGCCAGCAGTGCAATTACGACAGGGGCCTACGAGCAGTACTTC	CASSAITTGAYEQYF
TRBV7-9	.	14	TRBJ1-2	.	TGTGCCAGCAGCTTGGAGAGGGGGAGTGATGGCTACACCTTC	CASSLERGSDGYTF
TRBV4-1	.	13	TRBJ2-5	.	TGCGCCAGCAGCCAAGTCAGGGGCGAGACCCAGTACTTC	CASSQVRGETQYF
TRBV7-8	few	13	TRBJ2-3	.	TGTGCCAGCAGCAGGGGTTTCCCAGATACGCAGTATTTT	CASSRGFPDTQYF
TRBV29-1	.	16	TRBJ2-7	TRBD2	TGCAGCGTCGAAGCGAGTCTAGCGGGAGGGGACGACGAGCAGTACTTC	CSVEASLAGGDDEQYF
TRBV4-3	.	13	TRBJ1-1	TRBD1	TGCGCCAGCAGCCAAGAACAGACAGGGGAAGCTTTCTTT	CASSQEQTGEAFF
TRBV11-2	.	13	TRBJ2-2	.	TGTGCCAGCAGCTTAGTACGGACCGGGGAGCTGTTTTTT	CASSLVRTGELFF
TRBV19	.	19	TRBJ2-1	TRBD2	TGTGCCAGTAGTTTGGGACTAGCGGGAGGATGGGGCTCCTACAATGAGCAGTTCTTC	CASSLGLAGGWGSYNEQFF
TRBV19	.	15	TRBJ2-1	TRBD1	TGTGCCAGTAGACAGGACAGGGAGACCTACAATGAGCAGTTCTTC	CASRQDRETYNEQFF
TRBV28	.	12	TRBJ1-5	.	TGTGCCAGCAGTTTATGGAGCCAGCCCCAGCATTTT	CASSLWSQPQHF
TRBV18	once	15	TRBJ1-2	TRBD1	TGTGCCAGCTCACCACCGAACAGGGGTAACTATGGCTACACCTTC	CASSPPNRGNYGYTF